This TCR beta chain appears in the sequencing data of a study of T cells in Graves' hyperthyroidism and ophthalmopathy. Diagnosis relied on clinical symptoms, serum thyroxine and TRAb, thyroid ultrasound and orbital computed tomography. TCR beta CDR3 regions were amplified from RNA transcripts. Primed by the HTBI set, a first-round RT-PCR was run on the TCR CDR3. TCRdb re-analysed the multiplex PCR reads in MiXCR, keeping a single row per CDR3 protein. The table shows approximately 400,000 distinct CDR3 sequences, with under 15% occurring only once. Germline CDR1 and CDR2: MNHNS and SASEGT. J lost 2 bases, V lost 5 bases, and 9 bases had no gene match. This CDR3 is 17 amino acids long.

Input material: blood. The chain carries TRBV6-1 and TRBJ1-6; TRBD1 matches at 7 bases. The receptor was isolated from a woman aged 25 to 39 with Graves' hyperthyroidism. CDR3 amino acids: CASSPNRGSAYNSPLHF. CDR3 sequence (DNA): TGTGCCAGCAGTCCGAACAGGGGTAGCGCCTATAATTCACCCCTCCACTTT.